This is a list of T cell receptor beta chains from one sample in a study of blood T cell repertoires in COVID-19. Sequencing used immunoSEQ multiplex PCR; TCRdb keeps in-frame clones, though not all of them. The sample has under 250,000 clones; about 83% are singletons. Sequencing was done on a sample of peripheral blood. The source is a woman aged 40 to 50 who had recovered from COVID-19. CDR3s include the opening cysteine and the closing phenylalanine or tryptophan. A D gene is named only where the DNA matches it firmly. For some rows the clone size is stated as once, few or many, or as a class when expanded; others skip it.

cdr3_aa: CAISETGALGQPQHF
cdr3_nt: TGTGCCATCAGTGAGACAGGGGCCTTGGGGCAGCCCCAGCATTTT
clone_size: -
j_call: TRBJ1-5
v_call: TRBV10-3
d_call: TRBD1
cdr3_length: 15

cdr3_aa: CASSPTAQGDPGPYNEQFF
cdr3_nt: TGTGCCAGCAGTCCTACAGCGCAGGGGGACCCGGGGCCATACAATGAGCAGTTCTTC
clone_size: -
j_call: TRBJ2-1
v_call: TRBV27
d_call: TRBD1
cdr3_length: 19

cdr3_aa: CASSDPGSNGYTF
cdr3_nt: TGTGCCAGCAGTGATCCAGGGTCCAATGGCTACACCTTC
clone_size: -
j_call: TRBJ1-2
v_call: TRBV6-1
d_call: -
cdr3_length: 13

cdr3_aa: CASSWGLNQPQHF
cdr3_nt: TGCGCCAGCAGCTGGGGACTTAATCAGCCCCAGCATTTT
clone_size: -
j_call: TRBJ1-5
v_call: TRBV5-1
d_call: -
cdr3_length: 13

cdr3_aa: CASSPGATDTQYF
cdr3_nt: TGTGCCAGCTCACCGGGGGCTACAGATACGCAGTATTTT
clone_size: -
j_call: TRBJ2-3
v_call: TRBV18
d_call: -
cdr3_length: 13

cdr3_aa: CASSVEPGPYEQYF
cdr3_nt: TGTGCCAGCAGCGTAGAGCCAGGGCCCTACGAGCAGTACTTC
clone_size: -
j_call: TRBJ2-7
v_call: TRBV9
d_call: -
cdr3_length: 14

cdr3_aa: CASSYTGDTEAFF
cdr3_nt: TGTGCCAGCAGTTACACAGGGGACACTGAAGCTTTCTTT
clone_size: few
j_call: TRBJ1-1
v_call: TRBV6-2/TRBV6-3
d_call: TRBD1
cdr3_length: 13

cdr3_aa: CASGNPGALQGGYTF
cdr3_nt: TGTGCCAGCGGCAATCCTGGAGCGCTTCAGGGGGGCTACACCTTC
clone_size: -
j_call: TRBJ1-2
v_call: TRBV11-3
d_call: -
cdr3_length: 15

cdr3_aa: CASSYSGQSGNTIYF
cdr3_nt: TGTGCCAGCAGTTACTCGGGGCAGTCTGGAAACACCATATATTTT
clone_size: -
j_call: TRBJ1-3
v_call: TRBV6-6
d_call: -
cdr3_length: 15

cdr3_aa: CASSQVGGYNEQFF
cdr3_nt: TGTGCCAGCAGCCAAGTTGGCGGGTACAATGAGCAGTTCTTC
clone_size: -
j_call: TRBJ2-1
v_call: TRBV3-1/TRBV3-2
d_call: -
cdr3_length: 14

cdr3_aa: CASSEPSSKYF
cdr3_nt: TGTGCCAGCAGTGAACCCTCGTCTAAGTACTTC
clone_size: -
j_call: TRBJ2-7
v_call: TRBV2
d_call: -
cdr3_length: 11

cdr3_aa: CASSRTDRGHYEQYF
cdr3_nt: TGCGCCAGCAGCCGCACTGACAGGGGGCACTACGAGCAGTACTTC
clone_size: -
j_call: TRBJ2-7
v_call: TRBV5-1
d_call: TRBD1
cdr3_length: 15

cdr3_aa: CASSLFQGYNEQFF
cdr3_nt: TGTGCCAGCAGCTTGTTTCAGGGGTACAATGAGCAGTTCTTC
clone_size: -
j_call: TRBJ2-1
v_call: TRBV5-6
d_call: -
cdr3_length: 14

cdr3_aa: CASTDDRHYQPQHF
cdr3_nt: TGTGCCAGCACCGACGACAGACACTATCAGCCCCAGCATTTT
clone_size: -
j_call: TRBJ1-5
v_call: TRBV6-5
d_call: -
cdr3_length: 14

cdr3_aa: CAISPGTGDEKLFF
cdr3_nt: TGTGCCATCAGTCCCGGGACAGGGGACGAAAAACTGTTTTTT
clone_size: -
j_call: TRBJ1-4
v_call: TRBV10-3
d_call: TRBD1
cdr3_length: 14

cdr3_aa: CASSLGTEQGLYTGELFF
cdr3_nt: TGTGCCAGCAGCTTAGGGACCGAACAGGGTCTGTACACCGGGGAGCTGTTTTTT
clone_size: -
j_call: TRBJ2-2
v_call: TRBV7-9
d_call: -
cdr3_length: 18

cdr3_aa: CAIRAGGNTGELFF
cdr3_nt: TGTGCCATCAGGGCAGGAGGGAACACCGGGGAGCTGTTTTTT
clone_size: -
j_call: TRBJ2-2
v_call: TRBV10-3
d_call: -
cdr3_length: 14

cdr3_aa: CASSFQGAGYGYTF
cdr3_nt: TGTGCCAGCAGTTTCCAGGGGGCAGGATATGGCTACACCTTC
clone_size: -
j_call: TRBJ1-2
v_call: TRBV28
d_call: TRBD1
cdr3_length: 14

cdr3_aa: CASSQAGTGLGYTF
cdr3_nt: TGCGCCAGCAGCCAAGCCGGGACAGGGCTGGGCTACACCTTC
clone_size: few
j_call: TRBJ1-2
v_call: TRBV4-1
d_call: TRBD1
cdr3_length: 14

cdr3_aa: CATSRDLASYNEQFF
cdr3_nt: TGTGCCACCAGCAGAGATTTAGCTTCCTACAATGAGCAGTTCTTC
clone_size: -
j_call: TRBJ2-1
v_call: TRBV15
d_call: -
cdr3_length: 15

cdr3_aa: CASSPVSSGNTIYF
cdr3_nt: TGCGCCAGCAGCCCGGTAAGCTCTGGAAACACCATATATTTT
clone_size: -
j_call: TRBJ1-3
v_call: TRBV5-1
d_call: -
cdr3_length: 14

cdr3_aa: CASSTDTGGSNQPQHF
cdr3_nt: TGTGCCAGTAGTACAGATACAGGGGGCAGCAATCAGCCCCAGCATTTT
clone_size: -
j_call: TRBJ1-5
v_call: TRBV19
d_call: TRBD1
cdr3_length: 16

cdr3_aa: CAGFIGTAAFF
cdr3_nt: TGTGCCGGATTTATCGGGACTGCGGCTTTCTTT
clone_size: -
j_call: TRBJ1-1
v_call: TRBV2
d_call: -
cdr3_length: 11

cdr3_aa: CAWSASPYNEQFF
cdr3_nt: TGTGCCTGGAGCGCTAGTCCCTACAATGAGCAGTTCTTC
clone_size: -
j_call: TRBJ2-1
v_call: TRBV30
d_call: -
cdr3_length: 13

cdr3_aa: CASSQTGLGYTEAFF
cdr3_nt: TGTGCCAGCAGCCAGACAGGGCTAGGGTACACTGAAGCTTTCTTT
clone_size: few
j_call: TRBJ1-1
v_call: TRBV3-1/TRBV3-2
d_call: TRBD1
cdr3_length: 15

cdr3_aa: CASGRAGEQYF
cdr3_nt: TGCGCCAGCGGCAGGGCGGGGGAGCAGTACTTC
clone_size: -
j_call: TRBJ2-7
v_call: TRBV5-1
d_call: -
cdr3_length: 11

cdr3_aa: CASSLDRGYGYTF
cdr3_nt: TGTGCCAGCAGCTTGGACAGGGGCTATGGCTACACCTTC
clone_size: -
j_call: TRBJ1-2
v_call: TRBV9
d_call: TRBD1
cdr3_length: 13

cdr3_aa: CASSLEARAEAFF
cdr3_nt: TGTGCCAGCAGCTTAGAGGCCAGGGCTGAAGCTTTCTTT
clone_size: -
j_call: TRBJ1-1
v_call: TRBV7-3
d_call: -
cdr3_length: 13

cdr3_aa: CATSEYATGGYTF
cdr3_nt: TGTGCCACCAGTGAATACGCGACAGGCGGCTACACCTTC
clone_size: -
j_call: TRBJ1-2
v_call: TRBV24-1
d_call: -
cdr3_length: 13

cdr3_aa: CASSWDKNEQFF
cdr3_nt: TGCGCCAGCAGCTGGGACAAAAATGAGCAGTTCTTC
clone_size: -
j_call: TRBJ2-1
v_call: TRBV5-1
d_call: -
cdr3_length: 12

cdr3_aa: CASSSPLGGLAEAFF
cdr3_nt: TGTGCCAGCAGTTCCCCGCTAGGGGGCCTCGCTGAAGCTTTCTTT
clone_size: -
j_call: TRBJ1-1
v_call: TRBV27
d_call: TRBD1
cdr3_length: 15

cdr3_aa: CASSLGQGPVLNNEQFF
cdr3_nt: TGTGCCAGCAGCTTAGGTCAGGGCCCAGTACTTAACAATGAGCAGTTCTTC
clone_size: once
j_call: TRBJ2-1
v_call: TRBV11-2
d_call: -
cdr3_length: 17

cdr3_aa: CASSPRGQLAKNIQYF
cdr3_nt: TGTGCCAGCAGCCCCCGGGGACAGCTAGCCAAAAACATTCAGTACTTC
clone_size: -
j_call: TRBJ2-4
v_call: TRBV14
d_call: TRBD1
cdr3_length: 16

cdr3_aa: CASSPTQGARETQYF
cdr3_nt: TGTGCCAGCAGCCCGACTCAAGGGGCGCGAGAGACCCAGTACTTC
clone_size: -
j_call: TRBJ2-5
v_call: TRBV7-9
d_call: -
cdr3_length: 15

cdr3_aa: CASSAGRVPGYTF
cdr3_nt: TGTGCCAGCAGTGCGGGGAGGGTCCCTGGCTACACCTTC
clone_size: -
j_call: TRBJ1-2
v_call: TRBV5-4
d_call: -
cdr3_length: 13

cdr3_aa: CASSPSGSNQPQHF
cdr3_nt: TGCGCCAGCTCCCCGTCAGGGAGCAATCAGCCCCAGCATTTT
clone_size: few
j_call: TRBJ1-5
v_call: TRBV10-1
d_call: -
cdr3_length: 14

cdr3_aa: CASSPQGNTYNEQFF
cdr3_nt: TGCGCCAGCAGTCCGCAGGGTAATACCTACAATGAGCAGTTCTTC
clone_size: once
j_call: TRBJ2-1
v_call: TRBV5-1
d_call: -
cdr3_length: 15

cdr3_aa: CATGTANTGELFF
cdr3_nt: TGTGCCACTGGGACAGCGAACACCGGGGAGCTGTTTTTT
clone_size: few
j_call: TRBJ2-2
v_call: TRBV6-6
d_call: TRBD1
cdr3_length: 13

cdr3_aa: CASSRSRDRDSAEAFF
cdr3_nt: TGTGCCAGCAGCCGATCCCGGGACAGGGATTCGGCTGAAGCTTTCTTT
clone_size: -
j_call: TRBJ1-1
v_call: TRBV28
d_call: TRBD1
cdr3_length: 16

cdr3_aa: CASTWGVGMNTEAFF
cdr3_nt: TGTGCCAGCACTTGGGGCGTAGGGATGAACACTGAAGCTTTCTTT
clone_size: -
j_call: TRBJ1-1
v_call: TRBV7-2
d_call: -
cdr3_length: 15

cdr3_aa: CASSTPRGGALGGELFF
cdr3_nt: TGCGCCAGCAGCACGCCCCGGGGAGGGGCTCTGGGCGGGGAGCTGTTTTTT
clone_size: -
j_call: TRBJ2-2
v_call: TRBV5-1
d_call: TRBD2
cdr3_length: 17

cdr3_aa: CASSEEQPYNEQFF
cdr3_nt: TGTGCCAGCAGTGAAGAGCAACCCTACAATGAGCAGTTCTTC
clone_size: -
j_call: TRBJ2-1
v_call: TRBV6-1
d_call: -
cdr3_length: 14

cdr3_aa: CAWSAQAGSEQFF
cdr3_nt: TGTGCCTGGAGTGCGCAGGCGGGCTCTGAGCAGTTCTTC
clone_size: -
j_call: TRBJ2-1
v_call: TRBV30
d_call: -
cdr3_length: 13

cdr3_aa: CASSQGQGFHSPLHF
cdr3_nt: TGCGCCAGCAGCCAGGGACAGGGTTTCCATTCACCCCTCCACTTT
clone_size: -
j_call: TRBJ1-6
v_call: TRBV4-1
d_call: TRBD1
cdr3_length: 15

cdr3_aa: CSASFLGAAAHF
cdr3_nt: TGCAGTGCTAGTTTTTTGGGTGCGGCAGCACACTTC
clone_size: -
j_call: TRBJ2-7
v_call: TRBV20-1
d_call: -
cdr3_length: 12

cdr3_aa: CASSLRDRRTDIQYF
cdr3_nt: TGCGCCAGCAGCCTACGGGACAGGCGGACCGACATTCAGTACTTC
clone_size: -
j_call: TRBJ2-4
v_call: TRBV4-1
d_call: TRBD1
cdr3_length: 15

cdr3_aa: CASSISGQGSGNTIYF
cdr3_nt: TGTGCCAGCAGCATTTCGGGACAGGGCTCTGGAAACACCATATATTTT
clone_size: -
j_call: TRBJ1-3
v_call: TRBV7-2
d_call: TRBD1
cdr3_length: 16

cdr3_aa: CASSGRTTVTEKLFF
cdr3_nt: TGTGCCAGCAGTGGGCGGACTACTGTAACTGAAAAACTGTTTTTT
clone_size: -
j_call: TRBJ1-4
v_call: TRBV25-1
d_call: -
cdr3_length: 15

cdr3_aa: CASSEALPWTGLGNTDTQYF
cdr3_nt: TGTGCCAGCAGTGAAGCGCTTCCTTGGACAGGCCTGGGGAACACAGATACGCAGTATTTT
clone_size: -
j_call: TRBJ2-3
v_call: TRBV6-1
d_call: TRBD1
cdr3_length: 20

cdr3_aa: CASSSSTAGKLFF
cdr3_nt: TGTGCCAGCAGTTCGTCTACAGCGGGAAAACTGTTTTTT
clone_size: -
j_call: TRBJ1-4
v_call: TRBV12-3/TRBV12-4
d_call: -
cdr3_length: 13